The clone carrying this T cell receptor beta chain was picked up a small number of times. Its antigen is currently unknown. Germline V gene data show CDR1 as SGHAT and CDR2 as FQNNGV. V was cut by 6 bases and J by 0 bases, with 11 bases left in between. The CDR3 is 15 amino acids. This record belongs to a study of T cell responses to AZD1222 COVID-19 vaccine. General study points: Regions left unmutated in variants are reportedly the target of nearly half of spike-specific TCRs. Baseline serology detected seropositivity in only five to seven AZD1222 recipients.

TCRdb's table, derived via immunoSEQ multiplex PCR, lists solely in-frame clones and lacks some. The sample lists 150,000 to 200,000 clones; just over 85% were seen once. J is TRBJ1-4 and V is TRBV11-2; D perhaps matches TRBD1 (6 bases). The origin of this receptor is an adult in good health. Sequenced here: peripheral blood, sampled on day 0 of AZD1222 vaccination. The CDR3 DNA sequence: TGTGCCAGCAGGCTCGGACAGTCAACTAATGAAAAACTGTTTTTT. Protein: CASRLGQSTNEKLFF.